This TCR beta chain was sequenced for a study of glioma-infiltrating T cells after dendritic cell vaccination. About the research overall: Three intradermal dendritic cell vaccine injections were given every two weeks.

Time point indicated: after dendritic cell vaccination, including at tumor progression/relapse. Libraries were prepared by immunoSEQ multiplex PCR; TCRdb keeps only in-frame clonotypes and omits some of them. Here the sample spans more than 70,000 clones, around 86% being singletons. The CDR3 has 15 amino acids. V was trimmed by 0 bases and J by 0 bases, leaving 8 bases between them. CDR1 SGHNT and CDR2 YYREEE come from the germline V gene (reference sequence). The sample here was blood, taken after dendritic cell vaccination. The TCR was taken from a human donor with glioblastoma. This sequence joins TRBV5-4 and TRBJ2-3; a weak D match, TRBD2 (5 bases). The CDR3: CASSLVDSSTDTQYF. The CDR3 nucleotides read TGTGCCAGCAGCTTGGTGGACTCTAGCACAGATACGCAGTATTTT. Variable domain in full (rest from reference TRBV5-4 and TRBJ2-3): ETGVTQSPTHLIKTRGQQVTLRCSSQSGHNTVSWYQQALGQGPQFIFQYYREEENGRGNFPPRFSGLQFPNYSSELNVNALELDDSALYLCASSLVDSSTDTQYFGPGTRLTVL.